A selection of T cell receptor beta chains follows, all from one sample in a study of blood T cell repertoires in COVID-19. Only in-frame clones appear in the TCRdb table, and some are missing; sequencing was by immunoSEQ multiplex PCR. The profile shows fewer than 700,000 clones, about 89% of them singletons. Sequencing input: peripheral blood. The receptors derive from a woman aged 50 to 65 with COVID-19, enrolled during active disease. The CDR3 runs from the conserved cysteine through the conserved F or W. A D gene is named only where the DNA matches it firmly. Clone size is stated in some rows and not others, as once, few, many or a class when expanded.

len: 16
d_gene: TRBD2
j_gene: TRBJ2-3
abundance: .
v_gene: TRBV2
CDR3nt: TGTGCCAGCAGTGAACGGGTGGGACTAGCCTCAGATACGCAGTATTTT
CDR3aa: CASSERVGLASDTQYF

len: 13
d_gene: .
j_gene: TRBJ2-1
abundance: .
v_gene: TRBV7-6
CDR3nt: TGTGCCAGCAGCTTTGGCCCCAACAGTGAGCAGTTCTTC
CDR3aa: CASSFGPNSEQFF

len: 18
d_gene: .
j_gene: TRBJ1-2
abundance: .
v_gene: TRBV13
CDR3nt: TGTGCCAGCAGCAAAATTGGAGGGGATTTACCGTTCATCTATGGCTACACCTTC
CDR3aa: CASSKIGGDLPFIYGYTF

len: 12
d_gene: .
j_gene: TRBJ2-3
abundance: once
v_gene: TRBV30
CDR3nt: TGTGCCTGGAGTGTGGCAGCGGAGCAGCAGTATTTT
CDR3aa: CAWSVAAEQQYF

len: 14
d_gene: .
j_gene: TRBJ1-3
abundance: .
v_gene: TRBV27
CDR3nt: TGTGCCAGCAGTCCCAGGGCATTTGGAAACACCATATATTTT
CDR3aa: CASSPRAFGNTIYF

len: 14
d_gene: TRBD1
j_gene: TRBJ1-4
abundance: .
v_gene: TRBV5-1
CDR3nt: TGCGCCAGCAGCCCAGGACAGGGGGGGGAAAAACTGTTTTTT
CDR3aa: CASSPGQGGEKLFF

len: 15
d_gene: TRBD2
j_gene: TRBJ2-1
abundance: .
v_gene: TRBV6-5
CDR3nt: TGTGCCAGCAGCACGGGACTAGCGGGGAGTAATGAGCAGTTCTTC
CDR3aa: CASSTGLAGSNEQFF

len: 14
d_gene: TRBD1
j_gene: TRBJ2-7
abundance: .
v_gene: TRBV5-6
CDR3nt: TGTGCCAGCAGCCGGGACAGGGGGATGTACGAGCAGTACTTC
CDR3aa: CASSRDRGMYEQYF

len: 13
d_gene: .
j_gene: TRBJ1-1
abundance: .
v_gene: TRBV27
CDR3nt: TGTGCCAGCAGTACCCCTGGACAGATTGAAGCTTTCTTT
CDR3aa: CASSTPGQIEAFF

len: 16
d_gene: TRBD1
j_gene: TRBJ1-4
abundance: .
v_gene: TRBV19
CDR3nt: TGTGCCAGTAGTACCCCGCGACAGGGTAACGATGAAAAACTGTTTTTT
CDR3aa: CASSTPRQGNDEKLFF

len: 15
d_gene: .
j_gene: TRBJ1-1
abundance: .
v_gene: TRBV28
CDR3nt: TGTGCCAGCAGTCCCCCGACAGCACAGAACACTGAAGCTTTCTTT
CDR3aa: CASSPPTAQNTEAFF

len: 13
d_gene: .
j_gene: TRBJ1-4
abundance: few
v_gene: TRBV3-1/TRBV3-2
CDR3nt: TGTGCCAGCAGCCAAGATAGAAATGAAAAACTGTTTTTT
CDR3aa: CASSQDRNEKLFF

len: 13
d_gene: TRBD1
j_gene: TRBJ1-1
abundance: .
v_gene: TRBV12-3/TRBV12-4
CDR3nt: TGTGCCAGCAATAACAGGGGGGACACTGAAGCTTTCTTT
CDR3aa: CASNNRGDTEAFF

len: 16
d_gene: TRBD1
j_gene: TRBJ1-1
abundance: .
v_gene: TRBV27
CDR3nt: TGTGCCAGCAGGGGGACAGGGGCCGAAAGGAGGACTGAAGCTTTCTTT
CDR3aa: CASRGTGAERRTEAFF

len: 15
d_gene: TRBD1
j_gene: TRBJ1-5
abundance: .
v_gene: TRBV6-5
CDR3nt: TGTGCCAGCAGCCCCGACAGGGGAGGCAATCAGCCCCAGCATTTT
CDR3aa: CASSPDRGGNQPQHF

len: 13
d_gene: .
j_gene: TRBJ1-5
abundance: .
v_gene: TRBV2
CDR3nt: TGTGCCAGCACCCGGGGATACAATCAGCCCCAGCATTTT
CDR3aa: CASTRGYNQPQHF

len: 15
d_gene: TRBD2
j_gene: TRBJ2-7
abundance: .
v_gene: TRBV14
CDR3nt: TGTCCGGGGGTTGGAACTAGCGGGGGCTCCTACGAGCAGTACTTC
CDR3aa: CPGVGTSGGSYEQYF

len: 15
d_gene: .
j_gene: TRBJ1-4
abundance: .
v_gene: TRBV28
CDR3nt: TGTGCCAGCAGCCAGCGGGGGGGAACTAATGAAAAACTGTTTTTT
CDR3aa: CASSQRGGTNEKLFF

len: 14
d_gene: .
j_gene: TRBJ2-3
abundance: .
v_gene: TRBV27
CDR3nt: TGTGCCAGCAGTCAAGGACTTAGCACAGATACGCAGTATTTT
CDR3aa: CASSQGLSTDTQYF

len: 12
d_gene: .
j_gene: TRBJ1-1
abundance: .
v_gene: TRBV5-1
CDR3nt: TGCGCCACCAAACTTGACGGAGACCAAGCTTTCTTT
CDR3aa: CATKLDGDQAFF

len: 14
d_gene: .
j_gene: TRBJ1-6
abundance: once
v_gene: TRBV6-5
CDR3nt: TGTGCCAGCAGCCTCGAGAGGGTGGGTTCACCCCTCCACTTT
CDR3aa: CASSLERVGSPLHF

len: 17
d_gene: TRBD1
j_gene: TRBJ1-6
abundance: once
v_gene: TRBV30
CDR3nt: TGTGCCTGGAGTGTACGTCCTCCTTACACAGGGGATTCACCCCTCCACTTT
CDR3aa: CAWSVRPPYTGDSPLHF

len: 20
d_gene: TRBD2
j_gene: TRBJ2-5
abundance: .
v_gene: TRBV24-1
CDR3nt: TGTGCCACCAGTGATTTAAAGTCGGCTAGCGGGGAGAAAAACCAAGAGACCCAGTACTTC
CDR3aa: CATSDLKSASGEKNQETQYF

len: 16
d_gene: TRBD1
j_gene: TRBJ1-2
abundance: .
v_gene: TRBV4-1
CDR3nt: TGCGCCAGCAGCCCGGGACAGGTCCCGACTCAGGGTGGCTACACCTTC
CDR3aa: CASSPGQVPTQGGYTF

len: 13
d_gene: TRBD1
j_gene: TRBJ1-2
abundance: few
v_gene: TRBV28
CDR3nt: TGTGCCAGCAGGCTAAACAGGGGGCTTGGCTACACCTTC
CDR3aa: CASRLNRGLGYTF

len: 18
d_gene: .
j_gene: TRBJ2-5
abundance: .
v_gene: TRBV12-5
CDR3nt: TGTGCTAGTGGTTTGCCTCCAAACCTGGACAGCCCCATTGAGACCCAGTACTTC
CDR3aa: CASGLPPNLDSPIETQYF

len: 13
d_gene: TRBD1
j_gene: TRBJ1-2
abundance: few
v_gene: TRBV5-6
CDR3nt: TGTGCCAGCAGTTCCGACAGGGGTTATGGCTACACCTTC
CDR3aa: CASSSDRGYGYTF

len: 13
d_gene: .
j_gene: TRBJ1-1
abundance: .
v_gene: TRBV9
CDR3nt: TGTGCCAGCAGCCCCTCAGGGGTCACTGAAGCTTTCTTT
CDR3aa: CASSPSGVTEAFF

len: 15
d_gene: TRBD1
j_gene: TRBJ1-2
abundance: few
v_gene: TRBV3-1/TRBV3-2
CDR3nt: TGTGCCAGCAGCCAAGGGGACAGGGGGGTCTATGGCTACACCTTC
CDR3aa: CASSQGDRGVYGYTF

len: 13
d_gene: .
j_gene: TRBJ2-3
abundance: .
v_gene: TRBV4-2
CDR3nt: TGTGCCAGCAGCCCTCAGGTGGGAGATACGCAGTATTTT
CDR3aa: CASSPQVGDTQYF

len: 17
d_gene: .
j_gene: TRBJ1-3
abundance: .
v_gene: TRBV6-2/TRBV6-3
CDR3nt: TGTGCCAGCAGTTATTATCTCGGACAGCTCTCTGGAAACACCATATATTTT
CDR3aa: CASSYYLGQLSGNTIYF

len: 13
d_gene: .
j_gene: TRBJ1-5
abundance: .
v_gene: TRBV19
CDR3nt: TGTGCCAGTAGTGCCGCAGGGAATCAGCCCCAGCATTTT
CDR3aa: CASSAAGNQPQHF

len: 13
d_gene: .
j_gene: TRBJ1-1
abundance: .
v_gene: TRBV5-6
CDR3nt: TGTGCCAGCAGCTCAGGGACAACCCGAGGGGCTTTCTTT
CDR3aa: CASSSGTTRGAFF

len: 14
d_gene: TRBD1
j_gene: TRBJ1-6
abundance: .
v_gene: TRBV7-8
CDR3nt: TGTGCCAGCAGCTCGGACAGGGGAAGTTCACCCCTCCACTTT
CDR3aa: CASSSDRGSSPLHF

len: 13
d_gene: TRBD2
j_gene: TRBJ2-1
abundance: .
v_gene: TRBV6-5
CDR3nt: TGTGCCAGCAGCTATTGGGGCGGGGGTGAGCAGTTCTTC
CDR3aa: CASSYWGGGEQFF